Below, 21 T cell receptor beta chains from the same sample are listed, as sequenced in a study of blood T cell repertoires in COVID-19. The assay was immunoSEQ multiplex PCR, and TCRdb's table has in-frame clones only and misses some. The data hold over 40,000 clones, with roughly 82% observed a single time. The specimen was peripheral blood. Every receptor here comes from a human donor in a cohort sampled during active COVID-19.

V and J are TRBV5-4 and TRBJ1-1; 8 bases line up with TRBD1. The germline CDR1 and CDR2 sequences are SGHNT and YYREEE (reference sequence). The CDR3 sequence is 13 residues long. The V segment lost 4 bases and the J segment 10 bases; nucleotides outside the gene matches: 9. CDR3 sequence reads: CASSTDPGQGAFF. DNA of the CDR3: TGTGCCAGCAGCACCGACCCCGGACAGGGAGCTTTCTTT. Complete variable domain (other parts from reference TRBV5-4 and TRBJ1-1): ETGVTQSPTHLIKTRGQQVTLRCSSQSGHNTVSWYQQALGQGPQFIFQYYREEENGRGNFPPRFSGLQFPNYSSELNVNALELDDSALYLCASSTDPGQGAFFGQGTRLTVV.

The J gene is TRBJ1-2, the V gene TRBV10-3; a possible D gene is TRBD1 (6 bases). CDR3 length: 14 residues. The germline CDR1 and CDR2 sequences are ENHRY and SYGVKD. Trimming took 4 bases from V and 0 from J, leaving 9 bases between them. DNA of the CDR3: TGTGCCATCAGTGTCGGGGACACTAACTATGGCTACACCTTC. As protein: CAISVGDTNYGYTF.

V and J are TRBV7-9 and TRBJ2-3; TRBD1 matches at 7 bases. The CDR3 is made up of 15 amino acids. Trimming took 4 bases from V and 1 from J; bases not matched to a gene: 5. CDR1 is SEHNR and CDR2 is FQNEAQ in the germline V gene (reference sequence). Here the CDR3 reads CASSYRQGGTDTQYF. In DNA, the CDR3 is TGTGCCAGCAGCTACAGACAGGGAGGCACAGATACGCAGTATTTT.

The chain has TRBV5-4 and TRBJ2-7; D is unclear. This CDR3 has 13 amino acids. The germline V gene encodes CDR1 SGHNT and CDR2 YYREEE (reference sequence). Trimming took off 2 bases at V and 2 bases at J, with 8 bases between the two ends. CDR3 sequence (DNA): TGTGCCAGCAGCTTTTACAGTACCTACGAGCAGTACTTC. This gives the protein CASSFYSTYEQYF.

DNA for the CDR3: TGTGCCAGTAGTATAGTTTTGTCGTCCTACGAGCAGTACTTC. Protein product: CASSIVLSSYEQYF. This sequence joins TRBV19 and TRBJ2-7; no clear D gene. Between the trimmed V and J ends, which lost 1 base and 1 base, there was a span of 8 bases. Looked up from germline, CDR1 is LNHDA and CDR2 is SQIVND (reference sequence). This CDR3 spans 14 amino acids.

This sequence joins TRBV10-3 and TRBJ1-2, with D hard to call. V was shortened by 5 bases and J by 8 bases, with 18 bases between the two germline ends. The CDR3 has 14 amino acids. CDR1 and CDR2 (germline): ENHRY, SYGVKD. Written as DNA, the CDR3 is TGTGCCATCAGTCGGGAAGTTGATTCTGGCGGCTACACCTTC. The encoded protein is CAISREVDSGGYTF.

The rearrangement joins TRBV27 to TRBJ2-7; 8 bases agree with TRBD1. Germline V gives CDR1 MNHEY, CDR2 SMNVEV (reference sequence). This CDR3 region has 14 residues. J gave up 3 bases and V 5 bases, and 6 bases lay outside the gene matches. The CDR3 protein is CASSLDRGFYEQYF. The CDR3, as DNA: TGTGCCAGCAGTCTCGACAGGGGATTCTACGAGCAGTACTTC.

The chain joins TRBV28 to TRBJ1-1; 9 bases line up with TRBD1. Looked up from germline, CDR1 is MDHEN and CDR2 is SYDVKM. Trimming removed 6 bases from V and 1 base from J; junction bases left unmatched: 9. CDR3 size: 16 residues. This CDR3 reads CASSQNRGLRNTEAFF. The CDR3 DNA follows: TGTGCCAGCAGCCAGAACAGGGGGCTTAGGAACACTGAAGCTTTCTTT. The full variable domain, in which reference TRBV28 and TRBJ1-1 provide the parts outside the CDR3, is DVKVTQSSRYLVKRTGEKVFLECVQDMDHENMFWYRQDPGLGLRLIYFSYDVKMKEKGDIPEGYSVSREKKERFSLILESASTNQTSMYLCASSQNRGLRNTEAFFGQGTRLTVV.

The V call is TRBV16, the J call TRBJ1-2; D is uncertain. In germline, CDR1 is KGHSY, CDR2 FQNENV. This CDR3 is 16 amino acids long. Trimming pared 4 bases from V and 0 bases from J, leaving 15 bases between. This chain's CDR3 is CASSPRGDVANYGYTF. The CDR3 region has the DNA TGTGCCAGCAGCCCCCGAGGAGACGTAGCTAACTATGGCTACACCTTC.

The CDR3 nucleotides read TGCGCCAGCACCCCGGGCGGGAGTATCACCGGGGAGCTGTTTTTT. This codes for CASTPGGSITGELFF. The gene calls are TRBV5-1 and TRBJ2-2; TRBD2 matches 7 bases. The CDR3 runs to 15 residues. V shed 6 bases, J shed 4 bases, and the junction held 9 bases outside the gene matches. Germline assignment: CDR1 SGHRS and CDR2 YFSETQ. Looking up the rest from reference TRBV5-1 and TRBJ2-2 gives the full variable domain: KAGVTQTPRYLIKTRGQQVTLSCSPISGHRSVSWYQQTPGQGLQFLFEYFSETQRNKGNFPGRFSGRQFSNSRSEMNVSTLELGDSALYLCASTPGGSITGELFFGEGSRLTVL.

The V and J genes are TRBV5-1 and TRBJ1-2; D may be TRBD1 (5 bases). The germline V gene has CDR1 SGHRS and CDR2 YFSETQ. Trimming took 0 bases from V and 7 from J, leaving 13 bases between them. The CDR3 is 14 amino acids. CDR3 region: CASSLVVGQGGYTF. DNA for the CDR3: TGCGCCAGCAGCTTGGTGGTGGGGCAGGGTGGCTACACCTTC.

The chain uses TRBV19 and TRBJ2-7; 8 nucleotides align to TRBD1. Germline V gives CDR1 LNHDA, CDR2 SQIVND (reference sequence). The V and J ends lost 4 bases and 1 base, in that order; junction bases with no gene match: 6. This CDR3 has 15 amino acids. The DNA of the CDR3 is TGTGCCAGTAGTACCAGGACAGGGCCTTCCTACGAGCAGTACTTC. Protein sequence: CASSTRTGPSYEQYF.

V and J are TRBV18 and TRBJ2-3; D not certain. CDR1 and CDR2 from the germline V gene are KGHSH and LQKENI. Trimming cost V 3 bases and J 1 base, with 8 bases left between them. The CDR3 contains 14 residues. The CDR3 nucleotides are TGTGCCAGCTCACCTACAGTTGGCACAGATACGCAGTATTTT. This gives the protein CASSPTVGTDTQYF. Supplemented by reference TRBV18 and TRBJ2-3, the full variable domain reads NAGVMQNPRHLVRRRGQEARLRCSPMKGHSHVYWYRQLPEEGLKFMVYLQKENIIDESGMPKERFSAEFPKEGPSILRIQQVVRGDSAAYFCASSPTVGTDTQYFGPGTRLTVL.

The genes are TRBV18 and TRBJ2-5, with D tentatively TRBD2 (6 bases). Trimming cost V 2 bases and J 1 base, with 11 bases left between them. The CDR3 has 15 residues. Germline loops: CDR1 KGHSH, CDR2 LQKENI. CDR3 protein: CASSPAGLSQETQYF. The DNA of the CDR3 is TGTGCCAGCTCACCAGCGGGGTTGAGCCAAGAGACCCAGTACTTC.

The rearrangement joins TRBV10-1 to TRBJ1-5; perhaps TRBD1 as D (5 bases). CDR3 size: 22 residues. The germline V gene encodes CDR1 WNHNN and CDR2 SYGVQD (reference sequence). V gave up 0 bases and J gave up 2 bases, with 29 bases separating them. The CDR3 here is CASSESIGLEGRGAGGNQPQHF. DNA for the CDR3: TGCGCCAGCAGTGAGTCAATTGGACTGGAAGGTCGGGGTGCGGGGGGCAATCAGCCCCAGCATTTT.

The gene calls are TRBV7-2 and TRBJ1-2; 9 nucleotides line up with TRBD1. The germline V gene has CDR1 SGHTA and CDR2 FQGNSA. J was trimmed by 8 bases and V by 5 bases; bases with no gene match: 9. This CDR3 contains 14 residues. The CDR3 DNA follows: TGTGCCAGCAGCAATAAGGGACAGGGAGGAGGCTACACCTTC. Amino acid sequence: CASSNKGQGGGYTF.

V and J are TRBV24-1 and TRBJ1-1, with TRBD1 matching 10 bases. The germline gives CDR1 KGHDR, CDR2 SFDVKD. This CDR3 contains 17 residues. Trimming at V came to 5 bases and at J to 3 bases, leaving 11 bases not matched to a gene. The CDR3 is CATSVPPGQGTYTEAFF. The CDR3 bases are TGTGCCACCAGTGTCCCCCCGGGACAGGGGACTTACACTGAAGCTTTCTTT.

This clone was detected only once. The genes are TRBV5-1 and TRBJ2-2; 7 bases map to TRBD1. The CDR3 contains 18 residues. Germline loops: CDR1 SGHRS, CDR2 YFSETQ. V shed 4 bases, J shed 2 bases, and the junction held 14 bases outside the gene matches. The CDR3 loop is CASSNNRDSRRNTGELFF. Written as DNA, the CDR3 is TGCGCCAGCAGCAATAATAGGGACAGCAGAAGAAACACCGGGGAGCTGTTTTTT.

V usage is TRBV29-1 and J usage is TRBJ2-3; TRBD1 is a possible D gene (6 bases). V was trimmed by 2 bases and J by 5 bases, leaving 8 bases between them. CDR1 SQVTM and CDR2 ANQGSEA come from the germline V gene. CDR3 length: 12 amino acids. The CDR3 loop reads CSVEQGKDTQYF. The CDR3 coding sequence is TGCAGCGTTGAACAGGGGAAAGATACGCAGTATTTT.

This clone came up a few times. The V call is TRBV5-4, the J call TRBJ1-2; 8 bases line up with TRBD1. This CDR3 region has 14 residues. The germline CDR1 and CDR2 sequences are SGHNT and YYREEE (reference sequence). The V segment lost 0 bases and the J segment 8 bases; nucleotides outside the gene matches: 6. The CDR3 coding sequence is TGTGCCAGCAGCTTGGAGTCAGGGGGCAAGGGCTACACCTTC. Translation: CASSLESGGKGYTF.

This chain joins TRBV18 and TRBJ2-3; D perhaps matches TRBD1 (5 bases). Trimming pared 2 bases from V and 1 base from J, leaving 10 bases between. CDR3 size: 15 residues. In germline, CDR1 is KGHSH, CDR2 LQKENI. In nucleotides, the CDR3 is TGTGCCAGCTCACCAAAACAGGCGGGCACAGATACGCAGTATTTT. Translation: CASSPKQAGTDTQYF.